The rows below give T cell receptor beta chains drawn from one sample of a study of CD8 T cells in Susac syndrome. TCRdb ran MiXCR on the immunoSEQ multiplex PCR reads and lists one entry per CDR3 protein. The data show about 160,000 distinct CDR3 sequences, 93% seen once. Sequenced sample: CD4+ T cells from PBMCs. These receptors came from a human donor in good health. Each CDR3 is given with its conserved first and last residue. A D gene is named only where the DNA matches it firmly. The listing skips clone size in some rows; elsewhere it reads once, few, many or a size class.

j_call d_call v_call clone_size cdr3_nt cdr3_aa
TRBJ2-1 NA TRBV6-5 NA TGTGCCAGCAGTTACACCGGCGGCTCCTACAATGAGCAGTTCTTC CASSYTGGSYNEQFF
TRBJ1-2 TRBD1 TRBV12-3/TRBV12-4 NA TGTGCCAGCAGTTTTCAGGGGGCGCTAGGTGGCTACACCTTC CASSFQGALGGYTF
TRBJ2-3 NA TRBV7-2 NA TGTGCCAGCAGCTCCGGCCTCTACTTCACAGATACGCAGTATTTT CASSSGLYFTDTQYF
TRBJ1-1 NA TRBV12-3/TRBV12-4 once TGTGCCAGCATCAGAGGGTTATACATGAACACTGAAGCTTTCTTT CASIRGLYMNTEAFF
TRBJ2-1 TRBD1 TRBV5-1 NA TGCGCCAGCAGCTTGTTGGGAGACAGGGTTTACAATGAGCAGTTCTTC CASSLLGDRVYNEQFF
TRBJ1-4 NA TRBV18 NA TGTGCCAGCTCTCCGGGCCCGGGGAATGAAAAACTGTTTTTT CASSPGPGNEKLFF
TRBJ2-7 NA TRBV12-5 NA TGTGCTAGTGGCCCATTAAGCACCCTAGGGGGGCAGTACTTC CASGPLSTLGGQYF
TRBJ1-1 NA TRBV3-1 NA TGTGCCAGCAGCCAAGGGATAGGGTCGGCTTTCTTT CASSQGIGSAFF
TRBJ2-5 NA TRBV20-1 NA TGCAGTGCCATACGACCGGCTCAGGGGGAGACCCAGTACTTC CSAIRPAQGETQYF
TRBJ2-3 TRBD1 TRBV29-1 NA TGCAGCGTCGAGCAGGGGGGCACAGATACGCAGTATTTT CSVEQGGTDTQYF
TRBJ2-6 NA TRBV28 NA TGTGCCAGCACCCTTTATACAGGGGCCAACGTCCTGACTTTC CASTLYTGANVLTF
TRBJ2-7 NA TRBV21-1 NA TGTGCCAGCAGCCCCCGTTATACCTACGAGCAGTACTTC CASSPRYTYEQYF
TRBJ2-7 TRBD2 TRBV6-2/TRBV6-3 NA TGTGCCAGCAGTTACATCCCGGGACTAGCGGCTTACGAGCAGTACTTC CASSYIPGLAAYEQYF
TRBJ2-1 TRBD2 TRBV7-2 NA TGTGCCAGCAGCTGGACTAGCGGGGGCTCCTACAATGAGCAGTTCTTC CASSWTSGGSYNEQFF
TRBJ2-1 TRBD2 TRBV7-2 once TGTGCCAGCAGTTCAGCGGGGGCCAACAATGAGCAGTTCTTC CASSSAGANNEQFF
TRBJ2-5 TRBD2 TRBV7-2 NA TGTGCCAGCAGCTCTCCACTAGCGTACCAAGAGACCCAGTACTTC CASSSPLAYQETQYF
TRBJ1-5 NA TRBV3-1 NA TGTGCCAGCAGCCAGGGAGGCAATCAGCCCCAGCATTTT CASSQGGNQPQHF
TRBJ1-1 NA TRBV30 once TGTGCCTGGAGTTGGGGACCCCCGAACACTGAAGCTTTCTTT CAWSWGPPNTEAFF
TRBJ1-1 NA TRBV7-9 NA TGTGCCAGCAGCTTAACTAGTGAAGCTTTCTTT CASSLTSEAFF
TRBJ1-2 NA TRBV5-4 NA TGTGCCAGCAGCGGGGGTGGCAGACAAATCACCACCTTC CASSGGGRQITTF
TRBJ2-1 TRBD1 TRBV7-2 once TGTGCCAGCAACTTGGGACAGGGGGCGGTTGAGCAGTTCTTC CASNLGQGAVEQFF
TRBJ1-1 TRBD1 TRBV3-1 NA TGTGCCAGCAGCCCCCGGGACAGGAACACTGAAGCTTTCTTT CASSPRDRNTEAFF